The text below deals with one T cell receptor (beta chain). The data were obtained in a study of T cell changes during pregnancy in multiple sclerosis. Germline CDR1 and CDR2: SGHAT and FQNNGV. Trimming took off 0 bases at V and 10 bases at J, with 16 bases between the two ends. CDR3 length: 15 residues. Only in-frame clones appear in the TCRdb table, and some are missing; sequencing was by immunoSEQ multiplex PCR. The sample yields fewer than 110,000 clones, 75% to 95% seen once. The rearrangement links TRBV11-2 to TRBJ2-1; tentatively, D is TRBD2 (5 bases). Sequenced here: peripheral blood, sampled in the second trimester of pregnancy. The sequence was collected from a female donor with multiple sclerosis, enrolled in a pregnancy study. This CDR3 is CASSLDGGIRLEQFF. CDR3 DNA sequence: TGTGCCAGCAGCTTAGACGGCGGTATCCGACTAGAGCAGTTCTTC. Based on the CDR3 plus reference TRBV11-2 and TRBJ2-1, the full variable domain is EAGVAQSPRYKIIEKRQSVAFWCNPISGHATLYWYQQILGQGPKLLIQFQNNGVVDDSQLPKDRFSAERLKGVDSTLKIQPAKLEDSAVYLCASSLDGGIRLEQFFGPGTRLTVL.